A selection of T cell receptor beta chains follows, all from one sample in a study of blood T cell repertoires in COVID-19. Libraries were prepared by immunoSEQ multiplex PCR; TCRdb keeps only in-frame clonotypes and omits some of them. The sample includes about 250,000 clones, 80% to 90% of them seen just once. Material: PBMCs or T cells enriched from blood (not recorded which). The source of these receptors is a woman in her twenties or thirties who had recovered from COVID-19. The CDR3 runs from the conserved cysteine through the conserved F or W. D genes are given only for firm matches. The size field is filled for only some rows; it gives once, few, many or a size class.

v_gene,d_gene,j_gene,abundance,CDR3nt,CDR3aa
TRBV6-8,TRBD2,TRBJ2-4,-,TGTGCCAGCAGCCCGACTAGCGGGGGGGCATTGGGCATTCAGTACTTC,CASSPTSGGALGIQYF
TRBV27,-,TRBJ2-7,-,TGTGCCAGCAGTCTGTCAGGCAGTCCGTCCTACGAGCAGTACTTC,CASSLSGSPSYEQYF
TRBV4-1,TRBD2,TRBJ2-7,-,TGCGCCAGCAGCCAAGAAGTACGGGGAGGGGCGGCCGAGCAGTACTTC,CASSQEVRGGAAEQYF
TRBV7-9,-,TRBJ2-3,-,TGTGCCAGCAGCCGCCCGCGGCTAAGCACAGATACGCAGTATTTT,CASSRPRLSTDTQYF
TRBV5-4,-,TRBJ1-2,-,TGTGCCAGCAGCTTGCGGGGGGCTGGAGGCTACACCTTC,CASSLRGAGGYTF
TRBV14,TRBD1,TRBJ2-7,-,TGTGCCAGCAGCCAAGACCCGGACAGGGTCAAGTCCTACGAGCAGTACTTC,CASSQDPDRVKSYEQYF
TRBV2,-,TRBJ1-5,-,TGTGCCAGCATGGAGGAGGCCTATAGCAATCAGCCCCAGCATTTT,CASMEEAYSNQPQHF
TRBV7-3,TRBD2,TRBJ2-1,-,TGTGCCAGCAGCTTAACGGGGGGGTCCCCCCACAGCCTCAATGAGCAGTTCTTC,CASSLTGGSPHSLNEQFF
TRBV28,-,TRBJ2-7,-,TGTGCCAGCAGTTTAGTGACAGGTCGATCCTACGAGCAGTACTTC,CASSLVTGRSYEQYF
TRBV19,TRBD1,TRBJ1-3,few,TGTGCCAGTAGTCTTTTACAGGGGAATGCTGGAAACACCATATATTTT,CASSLLQGNAGNTIYF
TRBV9,TRBD1,TRBJ1-1,-,TGTGCCAGCAGGTCCACAGGGGACCCGAACACTGAAGCTTTCTTT,CASRSTGDPNTEAFF
TRBV27,TRBD2,TRBJ2-3,-,TGTGCCAGCAGTCCCTCCGCCTTCCGACTAGCGGGGCCAACAGATACGCAGTATTTT,CASSPSAFRLAGPTDTQYF
TRBV7-9,-,TRBJ2-2,-,TGTGCCACGGACAGTCTGAACACCGGGGAGCTGTTTTTT,CATDSLNTGELFF
TRBV6-5,TRBD2,TRBJ2-7,-,TGTGCCAGCGGGCGGGTGGCTAGCGGGGACTACGAGCAGTACTTC,CASGRVASGDYEQYF
TRBV11-2,-,TRBJ2-1,-,TGTGCCAGCAGCTATCCAGGGTACAATGAGCAGTTCTTC,CASSYPGYNEQFF
TRBV4-1,TRBD1,TRBJ2-7,-,TGCGCCAGCAGCCCTAGGGACAGACCCCCCTACGAGCAGTACTTC,CASSPRDRPPYEQYF
TRBV18,-,TRBJ1-2,-,TGTGCCAGCTCACCACCTCTTGGGAGCGAAATCCCTAAGAACTATGGCTACACCTTC,CASSPPLGSEIPKNYGYTF
TRBV7-9,-,TRBJ1-3,-,TGTGCCAGCAGCCACGGGAACTCTGGAAACACCATATATTTT,CASSHGNSGNTIYF
TRBV28,TRBD2,TRBJ2-1,-,TGTGCCAGCGGACCCACGGGACTAGTCGGTTACAATGAGCAGTTCTTC,CASGPTGLVGYNEQFF
TRBV28,TRBD2,TRBJ2-1,-,TGTGCCAGCAGTTTTATGACTAGCGGGTTCTACAATGAGCAGTTCTTC,CASSFMTSGFYNEQFF
TRBV4-2,-,TRBJ2-3,-,TGTGCCAGCAGCCAGGACACGAGCGGCACAGATACGCAGTATTTT,CASSQDTSGTDTQYF
TRBV5-1,-,TRBJ1-2,-,TGCGCCAGCAGCCTGGCTGGCACTAACTATGGCTACACCTTC,CASSLAGTNYGYTF